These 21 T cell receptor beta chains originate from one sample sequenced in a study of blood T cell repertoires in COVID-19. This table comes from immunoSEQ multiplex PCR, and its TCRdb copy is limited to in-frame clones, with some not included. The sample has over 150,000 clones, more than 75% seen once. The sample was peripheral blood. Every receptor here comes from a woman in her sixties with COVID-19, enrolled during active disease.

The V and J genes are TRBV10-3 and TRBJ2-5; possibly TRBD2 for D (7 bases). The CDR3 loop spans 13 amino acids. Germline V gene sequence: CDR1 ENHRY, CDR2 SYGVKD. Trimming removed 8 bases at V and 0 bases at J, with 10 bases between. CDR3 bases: TGTGCCATCGGGGGGGGGCACCAAGAGACCCAGTACTTC. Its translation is CAIGGGHQETQYF.

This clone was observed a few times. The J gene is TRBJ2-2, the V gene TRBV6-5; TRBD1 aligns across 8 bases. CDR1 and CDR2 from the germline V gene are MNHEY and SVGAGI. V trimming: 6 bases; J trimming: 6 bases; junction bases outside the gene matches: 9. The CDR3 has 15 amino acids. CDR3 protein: CASSRWTGTAGELFF. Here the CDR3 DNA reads TGTGCCAGCAGCCGATGGACAGGGACGGCCGGGGAGCTGTTTTTT.

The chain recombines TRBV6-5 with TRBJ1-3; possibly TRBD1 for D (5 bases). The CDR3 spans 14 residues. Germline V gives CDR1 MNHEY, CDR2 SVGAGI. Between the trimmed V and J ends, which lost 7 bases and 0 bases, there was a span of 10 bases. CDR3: CASNDGASGNTIYF. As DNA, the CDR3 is TGTGCCAGCAACGATGGGGCCTCTGGAAACACCATATATTTT.

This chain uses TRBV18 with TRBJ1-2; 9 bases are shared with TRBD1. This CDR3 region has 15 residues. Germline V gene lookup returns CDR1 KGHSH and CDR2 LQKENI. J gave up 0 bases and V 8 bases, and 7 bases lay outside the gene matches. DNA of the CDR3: TGTGCCAGCCTAACCGGGACAGGGCCTAACTATGGCTACACCTTC. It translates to CASLTGTGPNYGYTF.

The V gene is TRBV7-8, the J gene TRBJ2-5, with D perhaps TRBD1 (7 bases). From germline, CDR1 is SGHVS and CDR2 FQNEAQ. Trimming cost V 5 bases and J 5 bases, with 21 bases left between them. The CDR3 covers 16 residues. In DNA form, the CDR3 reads TGTGCCAGCAGCCCAGCGGCCGGAGGGGGCGATGAGACCCAGTACTTC. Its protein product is CASSPAAGGGDETQYF. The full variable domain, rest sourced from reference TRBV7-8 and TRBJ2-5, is GAGVSQSPRYKVAKRGQDVALRCDPISGHVSLFWYQQALGQGPEFLTYFQNEAQLDKSGLPSDRFFAERPEGSVSTLKIQRTQQEDSAVYLCASSPAAGGGDETQYFGPGTRLLVL.

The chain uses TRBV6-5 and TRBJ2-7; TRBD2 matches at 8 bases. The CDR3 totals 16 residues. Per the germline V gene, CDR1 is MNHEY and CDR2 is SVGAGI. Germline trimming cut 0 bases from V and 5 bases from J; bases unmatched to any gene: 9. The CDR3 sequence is CASSYSRLGLADEQYF. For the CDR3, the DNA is TGTGCCAGCAGTTACTCGCGGCTTGGACTAGCCGACGAGCAGTACTTC.

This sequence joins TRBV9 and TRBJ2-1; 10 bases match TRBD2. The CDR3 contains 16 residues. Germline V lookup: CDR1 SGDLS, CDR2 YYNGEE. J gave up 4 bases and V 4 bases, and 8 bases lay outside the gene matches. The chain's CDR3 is CASSQGRLAGYNEQFF. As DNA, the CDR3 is TGTGCCAGCAGCCAAGGGAGACTAGCGGGTTACAATGAGCAGTTCTTC.

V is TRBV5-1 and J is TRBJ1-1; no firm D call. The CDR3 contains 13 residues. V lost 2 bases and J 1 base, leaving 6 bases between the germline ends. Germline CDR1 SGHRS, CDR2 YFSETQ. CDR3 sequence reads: CASSFYPNTEAFF. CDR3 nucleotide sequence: TGCGCCAGCAGCTTCTATCCGAACACTGAAGCTTTCTTT.

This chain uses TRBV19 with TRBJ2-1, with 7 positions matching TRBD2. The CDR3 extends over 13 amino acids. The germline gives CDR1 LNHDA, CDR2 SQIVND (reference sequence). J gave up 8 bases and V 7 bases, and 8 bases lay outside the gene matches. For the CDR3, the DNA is TGTGCCAGTACCCGGCGGGGGAGCTATGAGCAGTTCTTC. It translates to CASTRRGSYEQFF. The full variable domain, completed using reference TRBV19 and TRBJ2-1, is DGGITQSPKYLFRKEGQNVTLSCEQNLNHDAMYWYRQDPGQGLRLIYYSQIVNDFQKGDIAEGYSVSREKKESFPLTVTSAQKNPTAFYLCASTRRGSYEQFFGPGTRLTVL.

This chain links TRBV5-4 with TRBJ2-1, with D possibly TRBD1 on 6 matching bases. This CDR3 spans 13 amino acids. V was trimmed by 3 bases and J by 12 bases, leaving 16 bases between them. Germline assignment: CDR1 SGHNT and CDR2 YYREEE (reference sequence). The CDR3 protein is CASSSWQGQGQFF. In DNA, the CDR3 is TGTGCCAGCAGCTCTTGGCAGGGGCAGGGGCAGTTCTTC.

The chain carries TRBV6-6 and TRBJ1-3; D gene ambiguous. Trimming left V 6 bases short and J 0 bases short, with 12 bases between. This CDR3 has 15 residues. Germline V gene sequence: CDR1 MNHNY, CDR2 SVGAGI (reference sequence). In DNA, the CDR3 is TGTGCCAGCAGCACCCGACTGAGCTCTGGAAACACCATATATTTT. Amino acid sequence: CASSTRLSSGNTIYF.

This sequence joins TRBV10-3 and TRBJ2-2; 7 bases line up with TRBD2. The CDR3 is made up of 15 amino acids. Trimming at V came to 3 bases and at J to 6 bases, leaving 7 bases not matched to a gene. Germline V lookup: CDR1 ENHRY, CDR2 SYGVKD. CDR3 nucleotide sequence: TGTGCCATCAGTGAACCGGGAGGAGTCCCCGGGGAGCTGTTTTTT. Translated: CAISEPGGVPGELFF.

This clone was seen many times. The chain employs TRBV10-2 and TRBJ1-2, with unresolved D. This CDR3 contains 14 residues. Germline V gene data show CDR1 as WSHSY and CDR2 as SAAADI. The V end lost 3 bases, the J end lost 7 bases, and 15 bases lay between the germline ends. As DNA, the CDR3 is TGCGCCAGCAGTGAAGGTCGGGGTATATTTGGCTACACCTTC. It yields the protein CASSEGRGIFGYTF.

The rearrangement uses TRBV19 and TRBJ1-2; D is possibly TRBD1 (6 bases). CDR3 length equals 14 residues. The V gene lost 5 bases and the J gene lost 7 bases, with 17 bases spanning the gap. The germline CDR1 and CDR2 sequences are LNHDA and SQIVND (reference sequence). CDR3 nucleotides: TGTGCCAGTAGTCCGCAACAGGGAGTTGGTGGCTACACCTTC. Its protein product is CASSPQQGVGGYTF.

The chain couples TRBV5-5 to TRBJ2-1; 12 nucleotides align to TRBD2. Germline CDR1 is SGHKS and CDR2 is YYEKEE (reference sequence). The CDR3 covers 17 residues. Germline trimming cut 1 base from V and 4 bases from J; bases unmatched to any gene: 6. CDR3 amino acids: CASSLTPLAGGYNEQFF. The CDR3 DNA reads TGTGCCAGCAGCTTGACACCACTAGCGGGGGGTTACAATGAGCAGTTCTTC.

The CDR3 DNA is TGTGCCTGGAGAGTTTGGGACAGCTCGAATAATTCACCCCTCCACTTT. Translation: CAWRVWDSSNNSPLHF. This rearrangement joins TRBV30 to TRBJ1-6; 7 nucleotides match TRBD1. The CDR3 runs 16 residues. Trimming took 3 bases from V and 5 from J; bases not matched to a gene: 10. Per germline, CDR1 GTSNPN and CDR2 SVGIG (reference sequence).

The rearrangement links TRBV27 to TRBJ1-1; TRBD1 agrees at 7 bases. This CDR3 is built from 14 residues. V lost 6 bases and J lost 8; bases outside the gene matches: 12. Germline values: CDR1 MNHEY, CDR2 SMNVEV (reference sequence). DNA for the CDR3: TGTGCCAGCAGACCCCGACAGGGAGAGCGGGAAGCTTTCTTT. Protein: CASRPRQGEREAFF.

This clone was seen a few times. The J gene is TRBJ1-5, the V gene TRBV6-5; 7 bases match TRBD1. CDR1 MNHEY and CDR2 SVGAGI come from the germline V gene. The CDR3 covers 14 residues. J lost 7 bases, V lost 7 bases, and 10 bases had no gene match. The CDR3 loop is CASNRQGSNQPQHF. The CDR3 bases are TGTGCCAGCAACCGACAGGGAAGTAACCAGCCCCAGCATTTT.

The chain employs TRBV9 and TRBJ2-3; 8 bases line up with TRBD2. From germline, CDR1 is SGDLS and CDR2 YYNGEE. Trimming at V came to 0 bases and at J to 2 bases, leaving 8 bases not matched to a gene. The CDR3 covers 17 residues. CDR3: CASSVGGSGVSTDTQYF. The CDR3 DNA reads TGTGCCAGCAGCGTAGGCGGTAGCGGGGTTTCCACAGATACGCAGTATTTT.

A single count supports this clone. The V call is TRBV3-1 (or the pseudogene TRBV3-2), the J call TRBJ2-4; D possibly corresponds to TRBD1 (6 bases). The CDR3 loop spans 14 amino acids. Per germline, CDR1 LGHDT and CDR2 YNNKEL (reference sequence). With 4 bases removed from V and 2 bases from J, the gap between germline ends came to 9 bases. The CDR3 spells CASSRGGTKNIQYF. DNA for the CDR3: TGTGCCAGCAGCCGAGGGGGAACCAAAAACATTCAGTACTTC.

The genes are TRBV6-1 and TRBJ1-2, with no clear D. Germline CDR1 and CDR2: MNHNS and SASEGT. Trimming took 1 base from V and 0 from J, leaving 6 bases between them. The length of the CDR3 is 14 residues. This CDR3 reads CASSEGSANYGYTF. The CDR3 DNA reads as TGTGCCAGCAGTGAAGGTAGTGCTAACTATGGCTACACCTTC.